The clone carrying this T cell receptor beta chain was observed at least ten times. From RNA transcripts, TCR beta CDR3 regions were amplified. The primer set for the first-round RT-PCR of the TCR CDR3 was HTBI. TCRdb reprocessed the multiplex PCR reads via MiXCR and lists one record per CDR3 protein. This sample has about half a million distinct CDR3 sequences, with about 16% found just once. Each diagnosis drew on symptoms, thyroxine, TRAb, thyroid ultrasound and orbital computed tomography findings. This record comes from a study of T cells in Graves' hyperthyroidism and ophthalmopathy. V shed 4 bases, J shed 5 bases, and the junction held 9 bases outside the gene matches. Per the germline V gene, CDR1 is LGHDT and CDR2 is YNNKEL (reference sequence). This CDR3 has 15 amino acids.

This receptor was obtained from a woman in her thirties with Graves' ophthalmopathy. Material: blood. This chain links TRBV3-1 with TRBJ2-3; 7 positions match TRBD2. Here the CDR3 DNA reads TGTGCCAGCAGCCCTTGGGAGGGCCAGAAAGATACGCAGTATTTT. It translates to CASSPWEGQKDTQYF.